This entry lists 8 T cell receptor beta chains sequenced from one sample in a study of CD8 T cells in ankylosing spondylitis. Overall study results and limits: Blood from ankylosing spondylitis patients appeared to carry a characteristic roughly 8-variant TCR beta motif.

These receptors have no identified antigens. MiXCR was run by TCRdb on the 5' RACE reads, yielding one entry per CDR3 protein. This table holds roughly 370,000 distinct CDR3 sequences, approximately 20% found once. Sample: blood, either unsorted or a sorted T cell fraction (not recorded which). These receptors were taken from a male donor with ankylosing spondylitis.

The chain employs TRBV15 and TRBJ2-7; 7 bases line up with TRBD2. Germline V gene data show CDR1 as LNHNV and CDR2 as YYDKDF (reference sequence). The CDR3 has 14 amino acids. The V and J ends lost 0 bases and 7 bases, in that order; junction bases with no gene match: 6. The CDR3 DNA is TGTGCCACCAGCAGAGAAGGTCTAGCGGAAGAGCAGTACTTC. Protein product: CATSREGLAEEQYF.

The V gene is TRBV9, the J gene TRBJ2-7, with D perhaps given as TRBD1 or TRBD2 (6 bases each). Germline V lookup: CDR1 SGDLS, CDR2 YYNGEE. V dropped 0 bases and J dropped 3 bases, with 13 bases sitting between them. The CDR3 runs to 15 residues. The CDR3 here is CASSVDTGRFYEQYF. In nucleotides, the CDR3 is TGTGCCAGCAGCGTAGATACAGGGAGGTTCTACGAGCAGTACTTC.

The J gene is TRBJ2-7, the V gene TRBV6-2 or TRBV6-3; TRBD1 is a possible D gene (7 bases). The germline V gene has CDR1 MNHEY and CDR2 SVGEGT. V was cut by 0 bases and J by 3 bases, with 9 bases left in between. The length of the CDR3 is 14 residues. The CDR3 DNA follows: TGTGCCAGCAGTTACTCTCAGGGGGGCTACGAGCAGTACTTC. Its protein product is CASSYSQGGYEQYF.

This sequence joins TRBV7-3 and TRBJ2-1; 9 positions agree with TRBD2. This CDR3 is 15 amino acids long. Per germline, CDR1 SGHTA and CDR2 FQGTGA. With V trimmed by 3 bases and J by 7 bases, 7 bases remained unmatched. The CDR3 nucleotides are TGTGCCAGCAGCTTGGTGATAGCGGGAGTTAATGAGCAGTTCTTC. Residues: CASSLVIAGVNEQFF.

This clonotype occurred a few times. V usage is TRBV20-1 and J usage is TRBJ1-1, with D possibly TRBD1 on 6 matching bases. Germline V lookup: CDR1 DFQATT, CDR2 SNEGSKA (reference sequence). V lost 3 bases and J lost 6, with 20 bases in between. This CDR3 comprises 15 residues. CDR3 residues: CSASEYKWDNSEAFF. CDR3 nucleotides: TGCAGTGCTAGTGAATATAAGTGGGACAATTCTGAAGCTTTCTTT.

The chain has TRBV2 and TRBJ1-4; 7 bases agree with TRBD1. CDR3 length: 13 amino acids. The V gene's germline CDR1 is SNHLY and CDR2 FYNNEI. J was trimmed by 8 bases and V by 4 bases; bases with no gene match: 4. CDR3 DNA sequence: TGTGCCAGCAGTGGGCCGGACAGGGAAAAACTGTTTTTT. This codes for CASSGPDREKLFF.

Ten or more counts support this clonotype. The CDR3 region is CAAQSGFPYEQYF. CDR3 in DNA: TGTGCCGCTCAGAGCGGTTTCCCCTACGAGCAGTACTTC. This rearrangement joins TRBV24-1 to TRBJ2-7; tentative D call: TRBD2 (5 bases). V was trimmed by 12 bases and J by 2 bases, leaving 16 bases between them. This CDR3 is built from 13 residues. Germline lookup yields CDR1 KGHDR and CDR2 SFDVKD.

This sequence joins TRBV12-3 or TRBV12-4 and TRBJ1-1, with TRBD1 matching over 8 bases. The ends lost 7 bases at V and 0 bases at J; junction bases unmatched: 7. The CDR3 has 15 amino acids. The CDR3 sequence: CASTPRGQVNTEAFF. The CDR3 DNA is TGTGCCAGCACTCCCAGGGGACAGGTGAACACTGAAGCTTTCTTT.